This record looks at one T cell receptor beta chain sequence and its context. This sample stems from a study of shared clonotypes between healthy human individuals. The CDR3 spans 11 residues. Germline CDR1 reads SGHTA; CDR2 reads FQGNSA. Produced via immunoSEQ multiplex PCR; TCRdb's table is partial and in-frame only. The table lists around 690,000 clones, about 90% of them singletons. Sequencing input: memory CD8+ T cells from PBMCs. Subset described: CD45RO+ cells pooled with CCR7-negative TemRA cells. The J gene is TRBJ2-6, the V gene TRBV7-2; D gene unclear. This TCR was recovered from a young man in good health. Some clones in this sample may be carry-over from other donors' samples. The chain's CDR3 is CANGGANVLTF. CDR3 bases: TGTGCAAACGGGGGGGCCAACGTCCTGACTTTC.